The clone carrying this T cell receptor (beta chain) was recorded at least ten times. Its antigen is unidentified. This sample was taken from a study of CD8 T cells in ankylosing spondylitis. General study findings and limits: Earlier studies detected some motif variants in reactive arthritis synovial fluid and blood.

Using quantitative 5'-RACE with molecular barcodes, the authors made TCR beta libraries. TCRdb processed the 5' RACE reads anew with MiXCR; each CDR3 protein has one entry. The repertoire has under 150,000 distinct CDR3 sequences, 7% to 10% of them found once; the top ten carry approximately 3.6%. CDR1 and CDR2 (germline): SGHVS, FNYEAQ. The length of the CDR3 is 15 residues. V was pared by 2 bases and J by 0 bases, with 5 bases between. V gene TRBV7-6 combines with J gene TRBJ1-6; D ambiguous. The clonotype comes from a male donor with ankylosing spondylitis or in good health (not recorded which). Sequences were obtained from blood, either unsorted or a sorted T cell fraction (not recorded which). Here the CDR3 DNA reads TGTGCCAGCAGCTTAAGCAGCTCCTATAATTCACCCCTCCACTTT. Protein product: CASSLSSSYNSPLHF.